The entry below describes one T cell receptor beta chain. Its cognate antigen is unknown. Treatment described: roughly 18 received Ad26.COV2.S at low or high dose, single or two shots; 5 received placebo; per-sample allocation not given. Material that was analyzed had been drawn on day 63 after the first vaccine or placebo injection. Boston hosted the donor, who was an adult aged 18-55 years. The protocol was immunoSEQ multiplex PCR, while the TCRdb copy is restricted to in-frame clones and leaves out a portion. The data contain 400,000 or so clones, about 88% of them singletons. The germline V gene has CDR1 SGHNT and CDR2 YYREEE (reference sequence). The CDR3 is 15 residues long. Between the trimmed V and J ends, which lost 1 base and 1 base, there was a span of 11 bases. This sample is part of a study of Ad26.COV2.S vaccination and SARS-CoV-2 variants. Study outcomes and limitations: In vaccinated individuals, spike-specific CD8+ and CD4+ T cell responses reportedly displayed substantial breadth.

The sequence derives from a person aged 18-65 years who received the Ad26.COV2.S COVID-19 vaccine or a placebo. The sequencing used peripheral blood, collected in a trial of Ad26.COV2.S vaccine versus placebo. This chain connects TRBV5-4 to TRBJ1-2; D is unclear. The CDR3 sequence is CASSLPAGVNYGYTF. The CDR3 nucleotides are TGTGCCAGCAGCTTGCCAGCAGGCGTTAACTATGGCTACACCTTC.